This T cell receptor beta chain was obtained from a study of T-cell reconstitution after alpha-beta-depleted transplantation in children (dated by TCRdb to the mid-2010s). In the study overall: Using TCR repertoire profiling, the study followed T-cell immune reconstitution in a quantitative way in children after TCRalphabeta/CD19-depleted allogeneic hematopoietic cell transplantation.

This clonotype was seen only a few times. Its antigen specificity is not known. There are no base qualities to consult, and no much larger clone falls within one base. Libraries were constructed by PCR. Sequencing was carried out with an Illumina HiSeq 2500. TCR library preparation used molecular barcoding, with unique molecular identifiers applied to normalize quantification of the TCRbeta repertoire. The raw public data were reprocessed by TCRdb itself: fastp quality trimming at Q25, MiXCR clonotype calling, in-frame beta chains only. Every CDR3 protein is listed once, alongside the most common genes and DNA of its rows. This sample gives 350,000 to 400,000 distinct CDR3 sequences in total; 20% of them show up just once. The ten largest clones add up to approximately 3.9% of the sample. The junction carries 13 bases between V and J, which are trimmed by 6 bases and 5 bases respectively. Taken from cysteine to phenylalanine, the CDR3 has 13 residues. Only the CDR3 DNA stays, 39 bases, in frame from base 1.

This specimen consisted of PBMCs from the stem cell graft donor, obtained from the stem cell graft. Rearrangement joined TRBV12-3 or TRBV12-4 to TRBJ2-5, with TRBD2 perhaps the D gene, on 5 matching bases. This clonotype was obtained from a human donor who donated a stem cell graft to a child with acute myeloid leukemia. The sequence in DNA is TGTGCCAGCAGGACCGGGGTCCAGGAGACCCAGTACTTC. This gives the protein CASRTGVQETQYF.